Listed here are 13 T cell receptor beta chains from one sample, sequenced in a study of blood T cells in healthy people across ages. For the second PCR, which ran for roughly 6 to 12 cycles, a sample-barcoded 5' primer and a J-beta primer mix were used. TCRdb used MiXCR to reprocess the 5' RACE reads, holding one entry per CDR3 protein. The sample carries about 1.4 million distinct CDR3 sequences, approximately 59% recorded once. The sample comprised blood. These receptors were collected from a man in his late teens or twenties in good health.

A remark on this clonotype: At one boundary the junction diverges from the germline segment, which might be a read error. The CDR3 loop reads CASSFGQDTDTQYF. CDR3 nucleotides: TGTGCCAGCAGTTTCGGCCAGGACACAGATACACAGTATTTT. This chain links TRBV12-3 or TRBV12-4 with TRBJ2-3, with D perhaps matching TRBD1 (5 bases). This CDR3 contains 14 residues.

CDR3 sequence: CASDSGEQFF. The CDR3 nucleotides are TGTGCCAGCGACTCTGGTGAGCAGTTCTTC. J is TRBJ2-1 and V is TRBV11-2; D gene unclear. Deletions cut 8 bases from V and 9 bases from J, with 8 bases between. The CDR3 extends over 10 amino acids. Germline V gives CDR1 SGHAT, CDR2 FQNNGV. The full variable domain, its missing parts supplied by reference TRBV11-2 and TRBJ2-1, is EAGVAQSPRYKIIEKRQSVAFWCNPISGHATLYWYQQILGQGPKLLIQFQNNGVVDDSQLPKDRFSAERLKGVDSTLKIQPAKLEDSAVYLCASDSGEQFFGPGTRLTVL.

The chain joins TRBV4-3 to TRBJ2-7, with D tentatively TRBD1 (6 bases). The CDR3 has 15 amino acids. Germline V CDR1 and CDR2: LGHNA, YSLEER. Trimming removed 2 bases from V and 5 bases from J, with 16 bases in between. CDR3 sequence: CASSQNSDRIDEQYF. In DNA, the CDR3 is TGCGCCAGCAGCCAAAACTCAGACAGGATCGACGAGCAGTACTTC.

This chain joins TRBV9 and TRBJ2-1; TRBD2 matches at 7 bases. The CDR3 has 15 residues. Germline lookup yields CDR1 SGDLS and CDR2 YYNGEE. The V segment lost 3 bases and the J segment 2 bases; nucleotides outside the gene matches: 5. CDR3 in DNA: TGTGCCAGCAGCGGCGCCGGGACTACCTACAATGAGCAGTTCTTC. This encodes CASSGAGTTYNEQFF.

This chain's CDR3 is CASSTGTGSPAQYF. In nucleotides, the CDR3 is TGTGCCAGCAGCACCGGGACAGGCTCCCCCGCCCAGTACTTC. The chain employs TRBV2 and TRBJ2-7, with 8 bases that match TRBD1. J lost 10 bases, V lost 6 bases, and 14 bases had no gene match. Germline loops: CDR1 SNHLY, CDR2 FYNNEI. The CDR3 consists of 14 residues.

This clonotype was seen a handful of times. The gene calls are TRBV6-2 or TRBV6-3 and TRBJ1-5; D is ambiguous. The CDR3 runs 15 residues. V was pared by 10 bases and J by 1 base, with 17 bases between. CDR1 is MNHEY and CDR2 is SVGEGT in the germline V gene. CDR3 bases: TGTGCCATCAGGCGGACTCCCGAGAGCAATCAGCCCCAGCATTTT. Translated: CAIRRTPESNQPQHF.

The rearrangement joins TRBV7-2 to TRBJ2-3; D uncertain. There are 16 residues in the CDR3. V shed 0 bases and J shed 0 bases, with 10 bases lying between them. The germline V gene encodes CDR1 SGHTA and CDR2 FQGNSA. The CDR3 bases are TGTGCCAGCAGCTTAGCCCGGCCCTCTAGCACAGATACGCAGTATTTT. Amino acid sequence: CASSLARPSSTDTQYF.

The sample holds one count of this clonotype. The chain carries TRBV20-1 and TRBJ2-7; D is unresolved. Germline V gene lookup returns CDR1 DFQATT and CDR2 SNEGSKA (reference sequence). The CDR3 is made up of 12 amino acids. Trimming took 8 bases from V and 7 from J, leaving 18 bases between them. CDR3 amino acids: CSLYIGQAEQYF. In nucleotides, the CDR3 is TGCAGTCTCTATATAGGGCAGGCGGAGCAGTACTTC.

This clonotype was seen more than once but under ten times. The rearrangement joins TRBV15 to TRBJ2-5, with D unclear. TRBJ2-7 matches the DNA end more closely, so the J call is doubtful. Germline assignment: CDR1 LNHNV and CDR2 YYDKDF (reference sequence). The CDR3 loop spans 14 amino acids. The CDR3 here is CATSRDPGLYEQYF. CDR3 in DNA: TGTGCCACCAGCAGAGATCCTGGCTTATACGAGCAGTACTTC.

The V call is TRBV10-3, the J call TRBJ1-4, with no clear D. CDR3 length equals 15 residues. Trimming removed 3 bases at V and 0 bases at J, with 8 bases between. Germline V CDR1 and CDR2: ENHRY, SYGVKD. The CDR3 DNA is TGTGCCATCAGTGACCCCGGGACAACTAATGAAAAACTGTTTTTT. Its protein product is CAISDPGTTNEKLFF.

This rearrangement joins TRBV6-5 to TRBJ1-4; D uncertain. Trimming stripped 0 bases from V and 1 base from J, with 6 bases between. CDR1 and CDR2 (germline): MNHEY, SVGAGI. The CDR3 totals 15 residues. CDR3 nucleotide sequence: TGTGCCAGCAGTTACTCGGCTGGAACTAATGAAAAACTGTTTTTT. Translated: CASSYSAGTNEKLFF.

The chain's CDR3 is CASSLIAGTTETQYF. In DNA, the CDR3 is TGTGCCAGCAGTTTAATAGCGGGGACGACAGAGACCCAGTACTTC. The genes are TRBV28 and TRBJ2-7; 8 bases line up with TRBD2. The J call is uncertain, as TRBJ2-5 better fits the DNA end. Germline CDR1 MDHEN, CDR2 SYDVKM. This CDR3 has 15 amino acids.

The rearrangement joins TRBV10-1 to TRBJ2-3, with D possibly being TRBD2 (5 bases). Germline CDR1 reads WNHNN; CDR2 reads SYGVQD (reference sequence). This CDR3 spans 15 amino acids. V was pared by 2 bases and J by 4 bases, with 13 bases between. CDR3 residues: CASSEIGTRADTQYF. The CDR3 nucleotides read TGCGCCAGCAGTGAGATTGGCACGAGGGCAGATACGCAGTATTTT.